This TCR beta chain originates from a study of blood T cell repertoires in COVID-19 (dated by TCRdb to 2018 to 2021). Regarding the research as a whole: Collaborator samples came from the United States, Italy and Spain and covered acute and convalescent phases of COVID-19. The material from the prospective study consisted of cDNA or gDNA derived from T cells, B-cell-depleted T cells, or PBMCs. The sample metadata nearly always contained a de-identified subject ID, COVID-19 status, age in years and sex. The samples were drawn from two sources: the first 160 participants of the ongoing ImmuneRACE study, and 1,200 or so subjects contributed by 6 global collaborators. A freely available public database, intended as a resource for researchers studying the immune response to SARS-CoV-2, is where the repertoires were released. The dataset comprised deeply sampled blood TCRbeta repertoires from subjects exposed to, actively infected with, or recovered from COVID-19. Where available, HLA class I and class II types were obtained from metadata supplied by the sample provider rather than from assay-based typing.

Whole blood was collected in K2EDTA tubes by collaborating institutions according to the institutions' own protocols. For TCRbeta analysis, collaborators shipped samples as frozen whole blood, isolated PBMCs, or DNA extracted from either of those sample types. TCRbeta CDR3 regions were amplified from genomic DNA using the immunoSEQ Assay, a bias-controlled multiplex PCR. As for the authors' bioinformatics: The number of nucleated cells in each sample was estimated by amplification of reference gene primers within the assay. To quantify the absolute abundance of each unique TCRbeta CDR3 rearrangement, sequence reads were collapsed and filtered. For each sample, productive Simpson clonality was calculated as the square root of Simpson's diversity index across productive rearrangements. The source is immuneACCESS, and TCRdb retained only in-frame sequences with V and J called. Part of the clones is not carried over; for the studies checked, unresolved V genes explain less than half of this, and the remainder is unexplained. V and J calls and clone size are given by that table; D and trimming were obtained from the DNA. The sample table shows about 140,000 clones, and about 86% are seen once. The ten largest clones add up to 1.5% to 1.7% of the sample.

CDR1 and CDR2, per the germline V gene (reference sequence), are GTSNPN and SVGIG. The CDR3 contains 14 residues, cysteine and phenylalanine counted. The sequence is cut down to CDR3 DNA, 42 bases in frame from base 1. V is clipped by 1 base and J by 5 bases, and the sequence between their germline boundaries is 12 bases long. A remark on this clone: Its target antigen remains unknown. No qualities accompany the bases; no much larger clone lies one base away.

Overall study results and their limits: How much clinical and demographic metadata was included differed by source and by participant, and the metadata was provided uncurated.

The receptor was derived from a woman in her fifties or sixties with acute or convalescent COVID-19. Sequenced sample: peripheral blood. The rearrangement combines TRBV30 with TRBJ1-3, with the identity of the D gene unclear. The DNA sequence is TGTGCCTGGAGTGAGCGGTTCTTAAGAAACACCATATATTTT. Translated, this gives CAWSERFLRNTIYF.